Described below is a single T cell receptor beta chain sequence and its context. Antigen: not known. The sample originates from a study of long-term antiretroviral therapy in people with HIV. Study at large: The earliest samples came from an era when ART typically awaited falling CD4 counts.

Per germline, CDR1 MGHDK and CDR2 SYGVNS. Trimming took off 10 bases at V and 4 bases at J, with 16 bases between the two ends. This CDR3 comprises 13 residues. Study conclusions and caveats: Following ART, diversity rose but still fell short of transplant donor controls.

Each contributor possessed a minimum of one pre-ART and a minimum of two post-ART PBMC samples. Survey-level immunoSEQ v3.0 assays were run. Sequencing was performed with immunoSEQ multiplex PCR; in TCRdb, only in-frame clones are kept and a portion is missing. The sample has some 10,000 clones, about 86% seen once. The chain recombines TRBV25-1 with TRBJ1-2, with D perhaps TRBD1 (6 bases). This TCR derives from a man aged 50 to 60 with HIV. Sequenced material: unsorted PBMCs, taken 7.2 years after starting antiretroviral therapy. The chain's CDR3 is CATLQTGSYGYTF. In DNA, the CDR3 is TGTGCCACCCTCCAAACAGGGAGCTATGGCTACACCTTC.